This T cell receptor beta chain is from a study of OX40 agonist ivuxolimab in advanced cancers. Measured with immunoSEQ multiplex PCR; TCRdb has only the in-frame clones, and not every one. The table includes about 77,000 clones, approximately 89% detected once. Study-level points and caveats: In a subset of nonresponders, normalized T-cell clonal expansion was also low.

Points on this clone: The antigen remains unidentified.

This sequence was found in an adult with an advanced solid tumor such as melanoma, head and neck, liver or kidney cancer. The sample was CD4+ or CD8+ T cells sorted from blood, taken in a trial of the OX40 agonist ivuxolimab.

The CDR3 is CSATRDYRQFF. CDR3 nucleotide sequence: TGCAGTGCAACCCGGGACTACAGGCAGTTCTTC. This sequence joins TRBV20-1 and TRBJ2-1, with 7 bases lining up with TRBD2. The V and J ends lost 6 bases and 12 bases, in that order; junction bases with no gene match: 8. The CDR3 spans 11 residues. From germline, CDR1 is DFQATT and CDR2 SNEGSKA (reference sequence).